This T cell receptor beta chain was sequenced in a study of T cell responses to AZD1222 COVID-19 vaccine. Whole-study findings and limits: The number of AZD1222 recipients seropositive at baseline was only five or six.

Sequenced by immunoSEQ multiplex PCR; TCRdb stores in-frame clones only, minus some. Of some 97,000 clones in the sample, 80% to 95% were seen once. Germline CDR1 is MDHEN and CDR2 is SYDVKM. The length of the CDR3 is 11 residues. Trimming removed 6 bases from V and 7 bases from J, with 9 bases in between. Of note for this clone: Its antigen remains unidentified.

The receptor was isolated from an adult in good health. This chain uses TRBV28 with TRBJ1-2; D is unresolved. The material sequenced was peripheral blood, taken on day 0 of AZD1222 vaccination. The CDR3 DNA reads TGTGCCAGCAGGAGGCCGGGTGGCTACACCTTC. It translates to CASRRPGGYTF.